These T cell receptor beta chains were read from a single sample in a study of monozygotic twins with inflammatory bowel disease. TCRdb reprocessed the 5' RACE reads and reports one entry per CDR3 protein, with no DNA. The table lists some 200,000 distinct CDR3 sequences. The specimen was blood. All receptors come from a human donor with ulcerative colitis or Crohn's disease, or a healthy co-twin of an affected twin (not recorded which). Each CDR3 is given with its conserved first and last residue. Each record gives: J gene, V gene, CDR3 protein.

TRBJ1-5	TRBV5-1	CASSSGLDSNQPQHF
TRBJ2-1	TRBV6-5	CASSYRSGGVYNEQFF
TRBJ1-1	TRBV27	CASSTLLTRGTEAFF
TRBJ1-2	TRBV5-5	CASSLRGTGQLGYTF
TRBJ2-2	TRBV3-1	CASSQDLLAGVPGELFF
TRBJ2-5	TRBV7-9	CASSLAGDYETQYF
TRBJ2-7	TRBV20-1	CSVSDGSTYEQYF
TRBJ2-4	TRBV12-3/TRBV12-4	CASSLAFGVRAKNIQYF
TRBJ2-2	TRBV6-1	CASRLTRGHNTGELFF
TRBJ1-1	TRBV18	CASSPRQGDTEAFF
TRBJ1-2	TRBV20-1	CSASSSETEYGYTF
TRBJ2-2	TRBV11-2	CASSLGQGINTGELFF
TRBJ2-5	TRBV7-9	CATQGGGLRQETQYF
TRBJ1-5	TRBV5-1	CASSYHGQGGDSNQPQHF
TRBJ2-1	TRBV18	CASSPRIGTGFDNEQFF
TRBJ2-5	TRBV10-1	CATKHGIVWTDGETQYF
TRBJ1-1	TRBV5-1	CASSRGADAEAFF
TRBJ2-2	TRBV5-1	CASSSIGNTGELFF
TRBJ1-5	TRBV12-3/TRBV12-4	CASSRQGVSQPQHF
TRBJ1-1	TRBV12-3/TRBV12-4	CASRQMRGRAFF
TRBJ1-2	TRBV5-4	CASSLVGSRNYGYTF
TRBJ2-1	TRBV5-1	CASSYRGGSNEQFF
TRBJ2-6	TRBV3-1	CASSPRQDRSGANVLTF
TRBJ2-2	TRBV7-9	CASSPHITTGELFF
TRBJ2-2	TRBV27	CASRRGGTGELFF
TRBJ1-1	TRBV5-1	CASSLGRGRGDTEAFF
TRBJ1-1	TRBV10-3	CAISGTLNTEAFF
TRBJ1-5	TRBV7-8	CASSYMGSGRYQPQHF
TRBJ1-6	TRBV3-1	CASSPRVSDNSPLHF
TRBJ2-3	TRBV12-3/TRBV12-4	CASSRLADYTDTQYF
TRBJ2-5	TRBV5-6	CASSAYQETQYF
TRBJ1-1	TRBV14	CASSHSSWEAFF
TRBJ2-1	TRBV7-6	CASSARDRGNEQFF
TRBJ1-1	TRBV15	CATSEKQGMNTEAFF
TRBJ2-5	TRBV5-1	CASSLDQGDRYF
TRBJ2-7	TRBV10-3	CAISAVTAQNPYEQYF
TRBJ1-4	TRBV5-1	CASSSQGATLNEKLFF
TRBJ1-2	TRBV7-9	CASSGRQGISYGYTF
TRBJ1-2	TRBV5-1	CASSLGRDNYGYTF
TRBJ1-6	TRBV6-5	CASSYSIPGTVHSGALHF
TRBJ2-3	TRBV5-1	CASSPGTTGDTQYF
TRBJ1-2	TRBV20-1	CSATPRGGYTF
TRBJ2-3	TRBV12-3/TRBV12-4	CASSHLSGDRTDTQYF
TRBJ1-1	TRBV20-1	CSARHRANTEAFF
TRBJ2-7	TRBV5-1	CASSLARPGGDEQYF
TRBJ1-5	TRBV20-1	CSAIQGPAYQPQHF
TRBJ1-2	TRBV20-1	CSAFRGNSFTF
TRBJ1-6	TRBV18	CASSVEFGNSPLHF
TRBJ2-2	TRBV5-5	CASSATTGTGELFF
TRBJ2-2	TRBV10-3	CAISELGAPAILLINTGELFF
TRBJ2-7	TRBV2	CASSLQGGLYEQYF
TRBJ2-7	TRBV12-3/TRBV12-4	CASSYLAEQYF
TRBJ2-7	TRBV23-1	CASSRTAPDREGEQYF
TRBJ1-2	TRBV7-9	CASSLGTVNTYGYTF
TRBJ2-7	TRBV3-1	CASSYRGLNEQYF
TRBJ1-1	TRBV20-1	CSAKNGGGFNTEAFF
TRBJ2-1	TRBV29-1	CSVEDSGRNEQFF
TRBJ2-3	TRBV5-5	CASGVGRFADTQYF
TRBJ1-4	TRBV5-1	CASSLVGTGEEKLFF